Below, one T cell receptor (beta chain) is given with its context. This clone may be a read error of a much larger clone one base away. This record comes from a study of blood T cell repertoires in COVID-19. Study summary: The study drew acute and convalescent COVID-19 samples from the United States, Italy and Spain. Nucleic acid was either cDNA or gDNA, and it came from T cells, B-cell-depleted T cells, or PBMCs.

The method was immunoSEQ multiplex PCR; TCRdb's version includes in-frame clones alone and lacks a portion of them. The table includes approximately 180,000 clones, 82% detected once. The CDR3 extends over 13 amino acids. Germline-derived CDR1 and CDR2 are GTSNPN and SVGIG (reference sequence). Trimming shortened V by 8 bases and J by 6 bases, and 19 bases separated the two germline ends. Sequenced: peripheral blood. The TCR originated in a woman in her 70s with acute or convalescent COVID-19. The chain combines TRBV30 with TRBJ1-1; D not certain. The CDR3 region has the DNA TGTGCCCGGAATCGGAGTCCTAACGCTGAAGCTTTCTTT. This encodes CARNRSPNAEAFF.